This section outlines one T cell receptor beta chain sequence together with its context. This specimen belongs to a study of cytomegalovirus exposure and HLA in healthy donors. The germline CDR1 and CDR2 sequences are SGDLS and YYNGEE. Trimming shortened V by 0 bases and J by 6 bases, and 19 bases separated the two germline ends. The CDR3 covers 16 residues. PCR primers comprised 60 Vbeta and 13 Jbeta primers. Some clones are missing from TCRdb's copy, which holds only in-frame ones; the method was immunoSEQ multiplex PCR. The sample includes more than 150,000 clones, about four fifths of them seen just once.

This chain links TRBV9 with TRBJ2-7, with no clear D. The TCR sequence derives from a man in his forties or fifties in good health and CMV-seronegative. Sequencing used PBMCs. CDR3 DNA sequence: TGTGCCAGCAGCGTAGAGCAGCCGGCCTCCCCGGGCGAGCAGTACTTC. This gives the protein CASSVEQPASPGEQYF.